This T cell receptor (beta chain) originates from a study of PD-1 blockade in classical Hodgkin lymphoma. The repertoire was sequenced with immunoSEQ multiplex PCR; TCRdb's copy has only in-frame clones and lacks some. The sample has approximately 50,000 clones, more than 70% seen once. Regarding this clone: The same CDR3 arises from other DNA sequences in this sample as well.

Relapse after autologous stem cell transplantation occurred in every patient, and brentuximab vedotin exposure varied. The source of this sequence is a human donor with classical Hodgkin lymphoma. The starting material was peripheral blood mononuclear cells (PBMCs), obtained before the second cycle of nivolumab.

The CDR3 bases are TGCGCCAGCCGACCGGGGACCCAAGAGACCCAGTACTTC. Protein: CASRPGTQETQYF. The chain combines TRBV5-1 with TRBJ2-5; either TRBD1 or TRBD2 may supply D (5 bases each). The CDR3 runs to 13 residues. Trimming pared 7 bases from V and 1 base from J, leaving 11 bases between. The germline gives CDR1 SGHRS, CDR2 YFSETQ.